This record looks at one TCR beta chain sequence and its context. This entry comes from a study of control samples from healthy donors and cancer patients. The germline V gene has CDR1 KGHSH and CDR2 LQKENI. Trimming stripped 3 bases from V and 2 bases from J, with 10 bases between. The CDR3 extends over 14 amino acids. Here immunoSEQ multiplex PCR was the method, and the copy in TCRdb shows in-frame clones only, minus some. This sample has over 150,000 clones, with around 92% found just once. The specimen sequenced was blood. This TCR was sampled from a woman in her thirties or forties in good health. The chain is built from TRBV18 and TRBJ1-2; D is perhaps TRBD1 (5 bases). The CDR3 loop is CASSPRGTNYGYTF. In DNA, the CDR3 is TGTGCCAGCTCACCGCGGGGGACCAACTATGGCTACACCTTC.